This TCR beta chain was captured by sequencing in a study of blood T cell repertoires in COVID-19. Germline V gene lookup returns CDR1 SGHRS and CDR2 YFSETQ. V lost 0 bases and J lost 0, with 21 bases in between. This CDR3 is built from 19 residues. Followed longitudinally, the Seattle patients had been enrolled during active infection. Original processing notes: Reference gene primer amplification in the assay estimated nucleated cell counts. TCRdb's copy holds only in-frame clones and misses some; the assay was immunoSEQ multiplex PCR. Clone size and V and J calls were adopted from that table, with D and trimming inferred from the DNA. The sample has 300,000 to 400,000 clones, about nine tenths seen once.

The J gene is TRBJ1-1, the V gene TRBV5-1, with D unclear. This clonotype was obtained from a woman between 45 and 65 years old with COVID-19, enrolled during active disease. Sequencing was done on a sample of peripheral blood. CDR3 region: CASSLGVQVRRSMNTEAFF. CDR3 DNA sequence: TGCGCCAGCAGCTTGGGTGTCCAGGTCAGGAGGAGCATGAACACTGAAGCTTTCTTT.